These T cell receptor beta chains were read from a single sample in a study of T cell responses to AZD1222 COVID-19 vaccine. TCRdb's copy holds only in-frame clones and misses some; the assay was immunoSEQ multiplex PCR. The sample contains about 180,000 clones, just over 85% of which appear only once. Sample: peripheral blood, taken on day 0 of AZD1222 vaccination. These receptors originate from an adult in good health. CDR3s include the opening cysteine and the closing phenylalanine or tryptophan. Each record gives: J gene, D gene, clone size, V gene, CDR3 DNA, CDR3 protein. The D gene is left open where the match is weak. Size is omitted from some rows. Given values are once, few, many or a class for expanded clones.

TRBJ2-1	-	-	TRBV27	TGTGCCAGCAGAAATGCGGGCCCACGGGATGAGCAGTTCTTC	CASRNAGPRDEQFF
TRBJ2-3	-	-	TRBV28	TGTGCCAGCACCCTGGGGGGCACAGATACGCAGTATTTT	CASTLGGTDTQYF
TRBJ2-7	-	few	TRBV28	TGTGCCAGCAGTTTTCCGGGGATCGGCGAGCAGTACTTC	CASSFPGIGEQYF
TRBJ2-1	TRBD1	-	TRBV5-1	TGCGCCAGCAGCTCACAGGGGGCTAAATCCTACAATGAGCAGTTCTTC	CASSSQGAKSYNEQFF
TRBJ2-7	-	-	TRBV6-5	TGTGCCAGCAGTTACCCACTAGCTACGGCCTACGAGCAGTACTTC	CASSYPLATAYEQYF
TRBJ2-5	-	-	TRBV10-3	TGTGCCATCAGTGAGTCGGCACGACAAGAGACCCAGTACTTC	CAISESARQETQYF
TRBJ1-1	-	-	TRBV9	TGTGCCAGCAGCGGGTTCAGGGGGAACACTGAAGCTTTCTTT	CASSGFRGNTEAFF
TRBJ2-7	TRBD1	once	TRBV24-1	TGTGCCACCAGTGATTTAGGGACAGGGGGATCCTACGAGCAGTACTTC	CATSDLGTGGSYEQYF
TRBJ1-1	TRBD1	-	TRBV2	TGTGCCAGCAGTTTCACCGGGACAGCACTAGGGGACACTGAAGCTTTCTTT	CASSFTGTALGDTEAFF
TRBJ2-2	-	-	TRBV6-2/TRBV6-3	TGTGCCAGCAGCTGGGGGCCCAACGGGGAGCTGTTTTTT	CASSWGPNGELFF
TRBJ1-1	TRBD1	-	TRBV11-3	TGTGCCAGCAGCTCCGCGGGCAGGGGGGCCACTGAAGCTTTCTTT	CASSSAGRGATEAFF
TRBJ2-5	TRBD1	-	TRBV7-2	TGTGCCAGCAGCGAACGACAGGGGCAAGAGACCCAGTACTTC	CASSERQGQETQYF
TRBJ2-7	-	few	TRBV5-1	TGCGCCAGCAGCTTGGAGGCCAGCTCCTACGAGCAGTACTTC	CASSLEASSYEQYF
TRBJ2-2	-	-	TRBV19	TGTGCCAGTATAGATCGCCTGGTGAACACCGGGGAGCTGTTTTTT	CASIDRLVNTGELFF
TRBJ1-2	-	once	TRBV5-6	TGTGCCAGCAGCGTGATACAGGGCGAGGGCTATGGCTACACCTTT	CASSVIQGEGYGYTF
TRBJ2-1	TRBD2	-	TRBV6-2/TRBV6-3	TGTGCCAGCAGCCAAAACGGACTAGCGGGGGGCGGTGAGCAGTTCTTC	CASSQNGLAGGGEQFF
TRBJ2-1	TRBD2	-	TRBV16	TGTGCCAGCAGCCCCAGCGGGACTTCCTACAATGAGCAGTTCTTC	CASSPSGTSYNEQFF
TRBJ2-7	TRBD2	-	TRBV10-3	TGTGCCATCATGAGCGGGGGCAGGTCCTACGAGCAGTACTTC	CAIMSGGRSYEQYF
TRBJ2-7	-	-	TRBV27	TGTGCCAGCAGAAAAGGAGACCTCTCCTACGAGCAGTACTTC	CASRKGDLSYEQYF
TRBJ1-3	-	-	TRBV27	TGTGCCAGCAGTTTGACGATCTCTGGAAACACCATATATTTT	CASSLTISGNTIYF
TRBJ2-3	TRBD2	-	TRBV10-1	TGCGCCAGCAGTGAGTCGCGGTACGGGGGGACGGATACGCAGTATTTT	CASSESRYGGTDTQYF
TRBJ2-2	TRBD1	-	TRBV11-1	TGTGCCAGCAGCTTGGGGACAGGGGGAAACACCGGGGAGCTGTTTTTT	CASSLGTGGNTGELFF
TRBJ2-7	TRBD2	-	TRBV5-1	TGCGCCAGCAGCTTGGCCGGTAGCGGGAGGGCCTACGAGCAGTACTTC	CASSLAGSGRAYEQYF
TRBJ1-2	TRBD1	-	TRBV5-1	TGCGCCAGCAGCTTGGTGGGGACAGGGGGCGACGGTGGCTACACCTTC	CASSLVGTGGDGGYTF
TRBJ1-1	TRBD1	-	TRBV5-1	TGCGCCAGCAGCTTGCGACAGGGGAACACTGAAGCTTTCTTT	CASSLRQGNTEAFF
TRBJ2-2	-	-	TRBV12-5	TGTGCTAGTGGTTCAATACTAGCCACCTGGGGCACCGGGGAGCTGTTTTTT	CASGSILATWGTGELFF
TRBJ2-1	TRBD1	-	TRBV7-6	TGTGCCAGCAGCTTGGACAGGGGGCTATACAATGAGCAGTTCTTC	CASSLDRGLYNEQFF
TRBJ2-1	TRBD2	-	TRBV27	TGTGCCAGCAGTTTGGGGCGGGGGGGCTCCTACAATGAGCAGTTCTTC	CASSLGRGGSYNEQFF
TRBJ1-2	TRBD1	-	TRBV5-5	TGTGCCAGCAGCCTAAGGACAGGGGGCTACACCTTC	CASSLRTGGYTF
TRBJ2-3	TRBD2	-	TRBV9	TGTGCCAGCAGCGTAGGCCTAGCGGGGGTGACAGATACGCAGTATTTT	CASSVGLAGVTDTQYF
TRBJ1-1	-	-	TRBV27	TGTGCCAGCAGTTTACGAGGGCCTCACGCTGAAGCTTTCTTT	CASSLRGPHAEAFF
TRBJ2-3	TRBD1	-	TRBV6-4	TGTGCCAGCAGTGACGGGACAGACACAGATACGCAGTATTTT	CASSDGTDTDTQYF
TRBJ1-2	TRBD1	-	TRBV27	TGTGCCAGCAGTTTGGTGACAGGGGTGGATTACTATGGCTACACCTTC	CASSLVTGVDYYGYTF
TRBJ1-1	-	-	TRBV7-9	TGTGCCAGCAGCCATCAAGGACCGCGCGGGAGCACTGAAGCTTTCTTT	CASSHQGPRGSTEAFF
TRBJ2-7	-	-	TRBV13	TGTGCCAGCAGCTTAAGTTCCCGAATCTCCTACGAGCAGTACTTC	CASSLSSRISYEQYF
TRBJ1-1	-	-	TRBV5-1	TGCGCCAGCACAACGGGGGTGATGAACACTGAAGCTTTCTTT	CASTTGVMNTEAFF
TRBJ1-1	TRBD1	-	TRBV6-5	TGTGCCAGCAGACCGACAGGGGGCGCTTACACTGAAGCTTTCTTT	CASRPTGGAYTEAFF
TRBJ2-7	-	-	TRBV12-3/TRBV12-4	TGTGCCAGCAGTTTAGCGACAGCCGGCGAGCAGTACTTC	CASSLATAGEQYF
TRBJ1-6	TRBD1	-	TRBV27	TGTGCCAGCAGCGGGCCGGGACAGGGTTTTTCACCCCTCCACTTT	CASSGPGQGFSPLHF
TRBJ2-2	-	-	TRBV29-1	TGCAGCGTTGAAACGGGATTCCAGAACACCGGGGAGCTGTTTTTT	CSVETGFQNTGELFF
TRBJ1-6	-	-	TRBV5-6	TGTGCCAGCAGCCTGGGGCTGGGGACGGTCAATTCACCCCTCCACTTT	CASSLGLGTVNSPLHF